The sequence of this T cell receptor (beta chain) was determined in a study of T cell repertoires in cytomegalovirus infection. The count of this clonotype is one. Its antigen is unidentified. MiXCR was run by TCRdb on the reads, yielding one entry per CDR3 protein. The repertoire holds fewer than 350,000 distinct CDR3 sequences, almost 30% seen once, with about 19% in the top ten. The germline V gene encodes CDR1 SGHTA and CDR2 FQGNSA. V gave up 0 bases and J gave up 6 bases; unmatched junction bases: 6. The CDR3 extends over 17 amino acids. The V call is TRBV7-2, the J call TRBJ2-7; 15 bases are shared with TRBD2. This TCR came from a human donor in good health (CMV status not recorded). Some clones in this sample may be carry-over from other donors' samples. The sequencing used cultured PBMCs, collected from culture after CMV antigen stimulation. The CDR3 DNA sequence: TGTGCCAGCAGCTTAGCAGGGACTAGCGGGAGGAAACGCGAGCAGTACTTC. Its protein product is CASSLAGTSGRKREQYF.